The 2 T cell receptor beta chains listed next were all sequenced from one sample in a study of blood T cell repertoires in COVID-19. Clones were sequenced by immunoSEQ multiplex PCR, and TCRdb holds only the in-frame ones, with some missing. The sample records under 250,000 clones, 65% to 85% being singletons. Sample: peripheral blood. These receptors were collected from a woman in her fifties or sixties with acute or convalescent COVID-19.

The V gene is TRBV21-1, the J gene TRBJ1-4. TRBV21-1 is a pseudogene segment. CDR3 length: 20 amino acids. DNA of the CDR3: TGTGCCAGCAGCAAAGCCGTTTTGACGGCGGCATTGGCTTCTAATGAAAAACTGTTTTTT. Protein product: CASSKAVLTAALASNEKLFF.

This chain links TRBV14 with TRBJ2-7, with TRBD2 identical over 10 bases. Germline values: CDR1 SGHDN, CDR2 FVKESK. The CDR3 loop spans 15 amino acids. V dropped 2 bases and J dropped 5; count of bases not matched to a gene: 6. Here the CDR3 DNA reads TGTGCCAGCAGCCAACCTAGCGGGAGTTCCAACGAGCAGTACTTC. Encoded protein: CASSQPSGSSNEQYF. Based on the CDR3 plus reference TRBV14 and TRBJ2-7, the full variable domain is EAGVTQFPSHSVIEKGQTVTLRCDPISGHDNLYWYRRVMGKEIKFLLHFVKESKQDESGMPNNRFLAERTGGTYSTLKVQPAELEDSGVYFCASSQPSGSSNEQYFGPGTRLTVT.